Below, one T cell receptor beta chain is given with its context. The target antigen is unknown. This entry belongs to a study of cytomegalovirus exposure and HLA in healthy donors. Study-level points and caveats: Researchers had no immune exposure information except CMV serostatus available. With later analysis, a missense DCLRE1C variant became linked to TCR beta V- and J-gene trimming. The authors later found HLA-associated TCR beta chains more clonally expanded than equally common others.

Amplification used 60 Vbeta primers and 13 Jbeta primers. Per the authors' pipeline: An analysis performed later counted around 80 million unique TCR beta chains (approximately 10 million of them shared). Measured with immunoSEQ multiplex PCR; TCRdb has only the in-frame clones, and not every one. V and J calls and clone size are given by that table; D and trimming were obtained from the DNA. The sample records about 140,000 clones, around 81% being singletons. V shed 9 bases, J shed 12 bases, and the junction held 12 bases outside the gene matches. Germline lookup yields CDR1 SGHVS and CDR2 FNYEAQ. CDR3 length: 14 residues.

Sequencing used PBMCs. This chain links TRBV7-6 with TRBJ1-6; 9 bases map to TRBD1. The sequence was obtained from a male donor in good health and CMV-seronegative. The CDR3 loop reads CASGGDRVYKPLHF. The CDR3 bases are TGTGCCAGTGGGGGGGACAGGGTCTATAAACCCCTCCACTTT.